This TCR beta chain was documented in a study of blood T cell repertoires in COVID-19 (dated by TCRdb to the early 2020s). Concerning the study at large: Collaborator samples came from the United States, Italy and Spain and covered acute and convalescent phases of COVID-19. The material from the prospective study consisted of cDNA or gDNA derived from T cells, B-cell-depleted T cells, or PBMCs. The samples were drawn from two sources: the first 160 participants of the ongoing ImmuneRACE study, and fewer than 1,500 subjects contributed by 6 global collaborators. HLA class I and class II types, where available, came from metadata supplied by the sample provider rather than from assay-based typing. The dataset comprised deeply sampled blood TCRbeta repertoires from subjects exposed to, actively infected with, or recovered from COVID-19. The repertoires were made available in a free public database intended to serve as a resource for research on the immune response to SARS-CoV-2. Nearly every sample came with metadata listing a de-identified subject ID, COVID-19 status, age in years and sex. Overall study results and their limits: How much clinical and demographic metadata was included differed by source and by participant, and the metadata was provided uncurated.

The collaborating institutions used their own protocols to collect whole blood in K2EDTA tubes. Collaborator samples were shipped for TCRbeta analysis as frozen whole blood, isolated PBMCs, or DNA extracted from either sample type. As encoded in the germline V gene (reference sequence), CDR1 is PRHDT while CDR2 is FYEKMQ. The trim is 5 bases for V and 4 bases for J, with a gap of 11 bases between the germline ends. The CDR3 numbers 13 residues from cysteine through phenylalanine. The retained sequence is limited to the CDR3, 39 bases, with the frame set at the first base. This clone is a singleton in its sample. The specificity of this receptor is unknown. No base quality information exists; no much larger clone differs at one position. The immunoSEQ Assay, a bias-controlled multiplex PCR, was used to amplify TCRbeta CDR3 regions from genomic DNA. The authors processed their data as follows. Nucleated cell counts per sample were estimated from amplification of reference gene primers within the assay. Sequence reads were collapsed and filtered to measure the absolute abundance of every unique TCRbeta CDR3 rearrangement. For each sample, productive Simpson clonality was calculated as the square root of Simpson's diversity index over productive rearrangements. TCRdb mirrors the immuneACCESS table, restricted to in-frame sequences. Some clones are absent from its copies; in checked studies, under half trace to an unresolved V gene, and the reason for the others is unknown. The V and J calls and the clone size are those of that table, but D and trimming were determined from the DNA. The sample table shows about 110,000 clones, and about four fifths are seen once. The ten largest clonotypes hold just over 4% of the sample.

The receptor comes from a woman in her 70s with acute or convalescent COVID-19. The rearranged segments are TRBV13 and TRBJ1-2; perhaps TRBD1 is the D gene, with 5 bases matching. The sample taken for sequencing was peripheral blood. The bases read TGTGCCAGCAGCCCGCAGGGTGTCTATGGCTACACCTTC. This gives the protein CASSPQGVYGYTF.